Shown below are 9 T cell receptor beta chains from a single sample sequenced in a study of shared clonotypes between healthy human individuals. Sequencing was performed with immunoSEQ multiplex PCR; in TCRdb, only in-frame clones are kept and a portion is missing. This table holds approximately 2.1 million clones, approximately 95% found once. Sequencing used naive CD4+ T cells from PBMCs. Subset indicated: CD45RA+ positively selected. Source of these receptors: a man younger than 35 in good health. Some clones in this sample may be carry-over from other donors' samples.

DNA of the CDR3: TGTGCCAGCAGTCCCCCTAGCACAGATACGCAGTATTTT. Translating gives CASSPPSTDTQYF. The rearrangement joins TRBV5-8 to TRBJ2-3, with no clear D. Deletions cut 5 bases from V and 0 bases from J, with 7 bases between. The CDR3 consists of 13 residues. Germline values: CDR1 SGHTS, CDR2 YDEGEE. The full variable domain, rest sourced from reference TRBV5-8 and TRBJ2-3, is EAGVTQSPTHLIKTRGQQATLRCSPISGHTSVYWYQQALGLGLQFLLWYDEGEERNRGNFPPRFSGRQFPNYSSELNVNALELEDSALYLCASSPPSTDTQYFGPGTRLTVL.

This clone turned up a few times. The gene calls are TRBV10-3 and TRBJ1-1; TRBD1 might be the D (5 bases). Trimming removed 5 bases at V and 0 bases at J, with 13 bases between. Germline V CDR1 and CDR2: ENHRY, SYGVKD. The CDR3 loop spans 15 amino acids. The CDR3 DNA follows: TGTGCCATCAGTCCCTCGGTCAGGGTGAACACTGAAGCTTTCTTT. Residues: CAISPSVRVNTEAFF.

V is TRBV6-6 and J is TRBJ2-7; no clear D. V lost 0 bases and J lost 0, with 9 bases in between. The CDR3 extends over 15 amino acids. The V gene's germline CDR1 is MNHNY and CDR2 SVGAGI (reference sequence). The CDR3 here is CASSYSESSSYEQYF. Written as DNA, the CDR3 is TGTGCCAGCAGTTACTCGGAAAGCAGCTCCTACGAGCAGTACTTC.

V is TRBV19 and J is TRBJ1-5; 7 bases are a match to TRBD1. J lost 6 bases, V lost 7 bases, and 6 bases had no gene match. The CDR3 length is 13 residues. Per the germline V gene, CDR1 is LNHDA and CDR2 is SQIVND (reference sequence). The CDR3 here is CASTPRGGQPQHF. The CDR3 DNA follows: TGTGCCAGTACCCCCAGGGGGGGTCAGCCCCAGCATTTT.

J is TRBJ1-1 and V is TRBV29-1; TRBD1 might be the D (5 bases). The CDR3 is made up of 14 amino acids. V lost 5 bases to trimming and J lost 4 bases, with 17 bases between them. The germline gives CDR1 SQVTM, CDR2 ANQGSEA. The CDR3 loop reads CSVKITQGATEAFF. The CDR3, as DNA: TGCAGCGTTAAAATTACGCAGGGTGCCACTGAAGCTTTCTTT.

A word on this clone: This CDR3 is also generated by other DNA sequences in the sample. The chain is built from TRBV28 and TRBJ2-5; 8 positions agree with TRBD2. Germline lookup yields CDR1 MDHEN and CDR2 SYDVKM. The ends lost 3 bases at V and 4 bases at J; junction bases unmatched: 4. The CDR3 length is 14 residues. The CDR3 region is CASSLAGGRETQYF. CDR3 DNA: TGTGCCAGCAGTTTGGCGGGGGGCAGAGAGACCCAGTACTTC.

The chain recombines TRBV9 with TRBJ2-1, with 7 positions matching TRBD2. The trim removed 2 bases at V and 7 bases at J, leaving 15 bases unmatched. CDR3 length equals 17 residues. CDR1 SGDLS and CDR2 YYNGEE come from the germline V gene. CDR3 bases: TGTGCCAGCAGCGTCTCCAGCGGGGTGGCTCCTCCAAATGAGCAGTTCTTC. Protein sequence: CASSVSSGVAPPNEQFF. Combining the CDR3 with reference TRBV9 and TRBJ2-1 gives the whole variable domain DSGVTQTPKHLITATGQRVTLRCSPRSGDLSVYWYQQSLDQGLQFLIQYYNGEERAKGNILERFSAQQFPDLHSELNLSSLELGDSALYFCASSVSSGVAPPNEQFFGPGTRLTVL.

V and J are TRBV2 and TRBJ2-5, with D perhaps matching TRBD1 (5 bases). The germline V gene has CDR1 SNHLY and CDR2 FYNNEI. The CDR3 runs 14 residues. V gave up 7 bases and J gave up 0 bases, with 12 bases separating them. The CDR3 loop reads CASMPTAYQETQYF. CDR3 DNA sequence: TGTGCCAGCATGCCGACAGCGTACCAAGAGACCCAGTACTTC.

J is TRBJ2-5 and V is TRBV12-2; the table gives TRBD2 as D, unverified against the DNA. TRBV12-2 has pseudogene status. This CDR3 has 18 residues. CDR3 DNA sequence: TGTGCAAGTCGCTTATGGGGTCTAGCGGGAGGGCCGAGGGAGACCCAGTACTTC. Residues: CASRLWGLAGGPRETQYF.